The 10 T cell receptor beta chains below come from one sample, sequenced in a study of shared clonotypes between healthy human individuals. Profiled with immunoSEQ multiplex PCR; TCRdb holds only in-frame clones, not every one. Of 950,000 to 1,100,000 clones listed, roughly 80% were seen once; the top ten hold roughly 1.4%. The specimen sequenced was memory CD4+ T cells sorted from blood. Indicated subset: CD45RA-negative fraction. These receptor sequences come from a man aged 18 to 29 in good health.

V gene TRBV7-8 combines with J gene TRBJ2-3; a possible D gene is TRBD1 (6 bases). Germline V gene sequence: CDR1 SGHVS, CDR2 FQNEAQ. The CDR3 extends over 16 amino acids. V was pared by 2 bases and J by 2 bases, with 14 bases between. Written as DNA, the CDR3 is TGTGCCAGCAGCTTAAGCCAACAGGGAATCACAGATACGCAGTATTTT. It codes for CASSLSQQGITDTQYF.

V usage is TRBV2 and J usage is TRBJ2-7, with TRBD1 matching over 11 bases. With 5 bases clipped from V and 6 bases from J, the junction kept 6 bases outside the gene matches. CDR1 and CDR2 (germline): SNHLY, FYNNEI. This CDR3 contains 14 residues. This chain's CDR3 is CASSWDRGIGEQYF. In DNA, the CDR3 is TGTGCCAGCAGTTGGGACAGGGGGATTGGCGAGCAGTACTTC.

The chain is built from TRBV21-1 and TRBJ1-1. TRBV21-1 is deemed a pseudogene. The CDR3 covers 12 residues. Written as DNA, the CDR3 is TGTGCCAGCAGCAAAGCGCGGATTGAAGCTTTCTTT. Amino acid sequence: CASSKARIEAFF.

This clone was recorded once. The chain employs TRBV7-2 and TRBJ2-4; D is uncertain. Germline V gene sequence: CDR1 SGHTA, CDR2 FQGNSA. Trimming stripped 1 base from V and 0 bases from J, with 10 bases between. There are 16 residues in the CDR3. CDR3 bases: TGTGCCAGCAGCTTAGGGAGTTGGGTAGCCAAAAACATTCAGTACTTC. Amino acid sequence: CASSLGSWVAKNIQYF.

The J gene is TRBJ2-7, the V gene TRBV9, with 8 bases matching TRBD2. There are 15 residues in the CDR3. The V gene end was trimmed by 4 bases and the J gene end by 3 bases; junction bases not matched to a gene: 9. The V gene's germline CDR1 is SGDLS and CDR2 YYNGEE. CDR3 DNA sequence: TGTGCCAGCAGCCCCTTTCCGGGAGGGAACTACGAGCAGTACTTC. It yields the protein CASSPFPGGNYEQYF.

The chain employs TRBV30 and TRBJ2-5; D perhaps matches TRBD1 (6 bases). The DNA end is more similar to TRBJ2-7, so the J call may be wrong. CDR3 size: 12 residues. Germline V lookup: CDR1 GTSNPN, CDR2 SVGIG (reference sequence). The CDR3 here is CAWRQGHFEQYF. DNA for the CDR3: TGTGCCTGGAGGCAGGGGCACTTCGAGCAGTACTTC.

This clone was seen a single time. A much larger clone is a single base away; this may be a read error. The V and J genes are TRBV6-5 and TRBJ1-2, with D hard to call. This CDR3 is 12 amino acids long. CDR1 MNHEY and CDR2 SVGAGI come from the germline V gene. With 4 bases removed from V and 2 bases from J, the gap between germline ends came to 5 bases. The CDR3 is CASSSRNYGYTF. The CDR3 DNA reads TGTGCCAGCAGTTCCCGGAACTATGGCTACACCTTC.

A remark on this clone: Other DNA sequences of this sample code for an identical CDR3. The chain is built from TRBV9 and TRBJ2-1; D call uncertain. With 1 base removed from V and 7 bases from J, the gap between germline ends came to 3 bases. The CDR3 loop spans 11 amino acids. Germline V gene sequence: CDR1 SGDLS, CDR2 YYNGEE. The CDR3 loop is CASSVSNEQFF. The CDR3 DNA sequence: TGTGCCAGCAGCGTATCGAATGAGCAGTTCTTC.

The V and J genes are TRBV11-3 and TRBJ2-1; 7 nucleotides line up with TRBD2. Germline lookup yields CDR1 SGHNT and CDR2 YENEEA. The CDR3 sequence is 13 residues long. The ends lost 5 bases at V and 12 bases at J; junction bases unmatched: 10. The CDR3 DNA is TGTGCCAGCAGCGGTTGGACGGGGGAGGGGCAGTTCTTC. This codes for CASSGWTGEGQFF.

The CDR3 loop is CASSDYRAADQPQHF. As DNA, the CDR3 is TGTGCCAGCAGTGATTACAGGGCGGCGGATCAGCCCCAGCATTTT. This chain uses TRBV2 with TRBJ1-5; D perhaps matches TRBD1 (6 bases). CDR1 and CDR2 from the germline V gene are SNHLY and FYNNEI. Trimming removed 3 bases from V and 5 bases from J, with 14 bases in between. The CDR3 covers 15 residues.